The rows below give T cell receptor beta chains drawn from one sample of a study of blood T cell repertoires in COVID-19. The method was immunoSEQ multiplex PCR; TCRdb's version includes in-frame clones alone and lacks a portion of them. This sample has about 400,000 clones, with 89% found just once. Sequenced material: peripheral blood. The receptors come from a man aged 40-49 years with acute or convalescent COVID-19. The CDR3 runs from the conserved cysteine through the conserved F or W. Each record gives: V gene, D gene, J gene, clone size, CDR3 DNA, CDR3 protein. A D gene is named only where the DNA matches it firmly. Expanded clones get a size class; other rows say once, few or many, or leave the size out.

>TRBV25-1|TRBD1|TRBJ1-6|.
TGTGCCAGCAGTGAAGCTGGACAGGGGGCAGGTTCACCCCTCCACTTT
CASSEAGQGAGSPLHF
>TRBV7-2|.|TRBJ1-5|.
TGTGCCAGCAGCTTAGATATAGGCTGGGGCCAGCCCCAGCATTTT
CASSLDIGWGQPQHF
>TRBV18|.|TRBJ1-1|.
TGTGCCAGCTCACCCCGGTCGACAGTAAACACTGAAGCTTTCTTT
CASSPRSTVNTEAFF
>TRBV21-1|.|TRBJ2-2|.
TGTGCCAGCAGCAAAGAGCGGGGGGCGAAAGGCACCGGGGAGCTGTTTTTT
CASSKERGAKGTGELFF
>TRBV11-2|TRBD2|TRBJ2-7|.
TGTGCCAGCAGCGCCCGACTAGCGGGAATGCCCCCAAGCTCCTACGAGCAGTACTTC
CASSARLAGMPPSSYEQYF
>TRBV15|TRBD1|TRBJ2-1|.
TGTGCCACCAGCAGAGATCGGCAGGGGGCTAGCATGTTCTTC
CATSRDRQGASMFF
>TRBV9|.|TRBJ1-2|.
TGTGCCAGCAGCGTAGACACCAACTATGGCTACACCTTC
CASSVDTNYGYTF
>TRBV2|TRBD1|TRBJ1-1|.
TGTGCCAGCGAATACGGGACAGGGGGGACTGAAGCTTTCTTT
CASEYGTGGTEAFF
>TRBV5-6|TRBD1|TRBJ2-5|.
TGTGCCAGCAGCTCGGGACAGGGGATGATAGAGACCCAGTACTTC
CASSSGQGMIETQYF
>TRBV6-5|.|TRBJ1-1|few
TGTGCCAGCAGTAAGACAGAAAACACTGAAGCTTTCTTT
CASSKTENTEAFF
>TRBV27|TRBD1|TRBJ1-6|.
TGTGCCAGCAGTCCCCGCGTCGGGCAGGGGGGTATCCCCCTCCACTTT
CASSPRVGQGGIPLHF
>TRBV19|.|TRBJ2-7|.
TGTGCCAGTAGTATCATTGGCCAGGGGCATTCCTACGAGCAGTACTTC
CASSIIGQGHSYEQYF
>TRBV5-1|TRBD2|TRBJ2-1|.
TGCGCCAGCGGATCCGGGACTAGCTCCTACAATGAGCAGTTCTTC
CASGSGTSSYNEQFF
>TRBV7-3|TRBD2|TRBJ2-1|once
TGTGCCAGCAGCCCCCACGCAGAGGGCGGGAGCTACAATGAGCAGTTCTTC
CASSPHAEGGSYNEQFF
>TRBV4-3|TRBD1|TRBJ1-5|.
TGCGCCAGCAGCCTGGACAGGCGTTATCAGCCCCAGCATTTT
CASSLDRRYQPQHF
>TRBV5-4|TRBD1|TRBJ1-2|.
TGTGCCAGCAGCTTGGGACAGGGGGGACCCTCGAACTATGGCTACACCTTC
CASSLGQGGPSNYGYTF
>TRBV29-1|.|TRBJ1-1|.
TGCAGCGTTGACGGGAACACTGAAGCTTTCTTT
CSVDGNTEAFF
>TRBV6-5|.|TRBJ2-7|.
TGTGCCAGCAGTTCAGCCCCTGGAGGGGTAATTGAGCAGTACTTC
CASSSAPGGVIEQYF
>TRBV19|TRBD2|TRBJ2-1|.
TGTGCCAGTCGCGGGGGGCCCTACAATGAGCAGTTCTTC
CASRGGPYNEQFF
>TRBV27|.|TRBJ2-7|.
TGTGCCAGCAGTTTAGTCCAGGCCTCCTACGAGCAGTACTTC
CASSLVQASYEQYF
>TRBV19|TRBD1|TRBJ2-7|.
TGTGCCAGTAGTATAGGGCAGGGACAGGGTTACGAGCAGTACTTC
CASSIGQGQGYEQYF
>TRBV4-1|TRBD1|TRBJ1-6|.
TGCGCCAGCAGCCAACCGGGACAGGGTAAAAATTCACCCCTCCACTTT
CASSQPGQGKNSPLHF
>TRBV14|.|TRBJ2-1|.
TGTGCCAGCAGCCAAGTCTACGAGCAGTTCTTC
CASSQVYEQFF
>TRBV28|TRBD1|TRBJ2-1|.
TGTGCCAGCAGTTCACCTAGGGTTACCGGGACAGCTTACAATGAGCAGTTCTTC
CASSSPRVTGTAYNEQFF
>TRBV5-1|TRBD1|TRBJ1-2|.
TGCGCCAGCAGCTTGGGACAGGGTAACTATGGCTACACCTTC
CASSLGQGNYGYTF
>TRBV5-1|.|TRBJ2-1|.
TGCGCCAGCAGCTTGGGTTGGCGCGGACTGTACAATGAGCAGTTCTTC
CASSLGWRGLYNEQFF
>TRBV5-8|.|TRBJ1-5|.
TGTGCCAGCAGCTTGCCGGGGGTAAGCAATCAGCCCCAGCATTTT
CASSLPGVSNQPQHF
>TRBV5-4|.|TRBJ2-7|.
TGTGCCAGCAGCTCCCGTTTGGGGGGACCTAAGGGTTACGAGCAGTACTTC
CASSSRLGGPKGYEQYF
>TRBV9|TRBD2|TRBJ2-3|.
TGTGCCAGCAGCGTACGAGCGGGAGACTTGGTGGATACGCAGTATTTT
CASSVRAGDLVDTQYF
>TRBV28|.|TRBJ1-1|.
TGTGCCAGCAGTTGGGGGCCAGAAAACACTGAAGCTTTCTTT
CASSWGPENTEAFF
>TRBV2|TRBD1|TRBJ1-2|.
TGTGCCAGCAGCGAACAGGGGCATGATGGCTACACCTTC
CASSEQGHDGYTF
>TRBV6-5|.|TRBJ2-7|.
TGTGCCACCCGAACAACCTACGAGCAGTACTTC
CATRTTYEQYF
>TRBV11-2|.|TRBJ1-2|.
TGTGCCAGCAGCTGGAGCGCTCGCGACTACACCTTC
CASSWSARDYTF
>TRBV19|.|TRBJ1-2|.
TGTGCCAGTAGCAGGTCGTTGTCCCATGGCTACACCTTC
CASSRSLSHGYTF
>TRBV29-1|TRBD1|TRBJ1-5|.
TGCAGCGTTTTACAGACCGGGACAGGGCAGCCCCAGCATTTT
CSVLQTGTGQPQHF
>TRBV4-3|TRBD2|TRBJ2-3|.
TGCGCCAGCAGCCAAGAGGCGACTAGCGGAAACACAGATACGCAGTATTTT
CASSQEATSGNTDTQYF
>TRBV12-1|.|TRBJ1-2|.
TGTGCCAGCCCCACGGACACTGGCTATGGCTACACCTTC
CASPTDTGYGYTF
>TRBV5-4|TRBD1|TRBJ2-1|.
TGTGCCAGCAGCGCAAGGACAGGGGAGGGGGATGAGCAGTTCTTC
CASSARTGEGDEQFF
>TRBV9|.|TRBJ1-6|.
TGTGCCAGCAGCGTAGAATCCGGTTCACCCCTCCACTTT
CASSVESGSPLHF
>TRBV10-1|.|TRBJ1-4|.
TGCGCCAGCAGTGACTCCGGGGGTACGAATGAAAAACTGTTTTTT
CASSDSGGTNEKLFF
>TRBV30|.|TRBJ1-2|.
TGTGCCTGGAGTGTACTAGTAGGGAGCGACGGCTACACCTTC
CAWSVLVGSDGYTF
>TRBV9|.|TRBJ2-3|.
TGTGCCAGCAGCGTGGGGGGGCTAGCGTCGACAGATACGCAGTATTTT
CASSVGGLASTDTQYF
>TRBV28|TRBD2|TRBJ2-1|.
TGTGCCAGCAGTCTGGGCGCTAGCGGGAGATTGTGGGAGCAGTTCTTC
CASSLGASGRLWEQFF
>TRBV28|TRBD2|TRBJ2-1|.
TGTGCCAGCAGTTTAGGGACTAGCGGGACTAATGAGCAGTTCTTC
CASSLGTSGTNEQFF
>TRBV29-1|TRBD2|TRBJ2-1|.
TGCAGCGTTCTGCGCGGGGGGATGATCAGAGAGCAGTTCTTC
CSVLRGGMIREQFF
>TRBV21-1|.|TRBJ1-6|.
TGTGCCAGCAGCAAGTCTGGCTCACCCCTCCACTTT
CASSKSGSPLHF
>TRBV28|.|TRBJ1-1|.
TGTGCCAGCAGTTTGGGGCGCGACACTGAAGCTTTCTTT
CASSLGRDTEAFF
>TRBV18|TRBD1|TRBJ2-7|.
TGTGCCAGCTCACGAAAGACAGGGGCCTACGAGCAGTACTTC
CASSRKTGAYEQYF
>TRBV27|.|TRBJ2-1|.
TGTGCCAGCAGTTTACTCTCGGGAAGGGTGCTGACCTACAATGAGCAGTTCTTC
CASSLLSGRVLTYNEQFF
>TRBV3-1/TRBV3-2|.|TRBJ2-2|many
TGTGCCAGCAGCCGACGGGACACTCACACCGGGGAGCTGTTTTTT
CASSRRDTHTGELFF
>TRBV14|TRBD1|TRBJ1-4|.
TGTGCCAGCAGCCAGACACAGGGGGTCGGTGAAAAACTGTTTTTT
CASSQTQGVGEKLFF
>TRBV15|TRBD1|TRBJ1-2|few
TGTGCCACCAGCAGAAGGACAGGGGATGGCTACACCTTC
CATSRRTGDGYTF